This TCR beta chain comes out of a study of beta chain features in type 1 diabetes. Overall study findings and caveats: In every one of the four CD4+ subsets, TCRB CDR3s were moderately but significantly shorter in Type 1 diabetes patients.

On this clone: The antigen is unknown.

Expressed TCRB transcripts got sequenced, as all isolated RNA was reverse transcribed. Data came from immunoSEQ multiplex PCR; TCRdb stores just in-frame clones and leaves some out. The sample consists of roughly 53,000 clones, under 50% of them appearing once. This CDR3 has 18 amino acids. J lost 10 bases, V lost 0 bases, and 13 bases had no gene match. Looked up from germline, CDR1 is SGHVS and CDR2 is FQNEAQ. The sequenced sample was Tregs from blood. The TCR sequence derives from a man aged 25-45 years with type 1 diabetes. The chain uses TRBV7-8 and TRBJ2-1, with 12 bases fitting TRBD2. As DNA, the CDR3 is TGTGCCAGCAGCTTAGCCCAACAGGGACTAGCGGGCTTAACAGAGCAGTTCTTC. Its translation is CASSLAQQGLAGLTEQFF.